This TCR beta chain emerged from a study of blood T cell repertoires in COVID-19. Study as a whole: In each case, the material was cDNA or gDNA derived from T cells, B-cell-depleted T cells, or PBMCs.

The CDR3 has 12 residues. Authors' processing steps: Reference gene primers were amplified, and this amplification served to estimate nucleated cell counts. Measured with immunoSEQ multiplex PCR; TCRdb has only the in-frame clones, and not every one. V, J and clone size reflect that table, while D and trimming were determined from the DNA. The table has about 290,000 clones, roughly 85% seen once; the top ten hold about 3%. V usage is TRBV21-1 and J usage is TRBJ1-1; whether TRBD1, the table's D call, matches the DNA was not checked. TRBV21-1 is annotated as a pseudogene. Sequenced material: peripheral blood. The receptor comes from a woman in her twenties or thirties with active or convalescent COVID-19. The CDR3, as DNA: TGTGCCATCGACTGGGGGCCCACTGAAGCTTTCTTT. Its translation: CAIDWGPTEAFF.